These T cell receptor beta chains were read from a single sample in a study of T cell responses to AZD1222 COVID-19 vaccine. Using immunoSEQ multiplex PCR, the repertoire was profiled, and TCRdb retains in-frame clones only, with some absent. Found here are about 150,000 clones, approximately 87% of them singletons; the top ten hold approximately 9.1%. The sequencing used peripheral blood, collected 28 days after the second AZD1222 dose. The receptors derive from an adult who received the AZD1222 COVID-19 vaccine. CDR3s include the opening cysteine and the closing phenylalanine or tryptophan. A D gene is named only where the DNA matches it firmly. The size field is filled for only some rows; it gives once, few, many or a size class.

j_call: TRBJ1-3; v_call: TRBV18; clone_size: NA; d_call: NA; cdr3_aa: CATKPHGDSGNTIYF; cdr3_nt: TGTGCCACCAAACCCCACGGGGACTCTGGAAACACCATATATTTT
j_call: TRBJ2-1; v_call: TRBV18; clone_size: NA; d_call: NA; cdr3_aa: CASSPLALQRASLIYNEQFF; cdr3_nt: TGTGCCAGCTCACCACTGGCCCTTCAGCGGGCGTCCTTAATCTACAATGAGCAGTTCTTC
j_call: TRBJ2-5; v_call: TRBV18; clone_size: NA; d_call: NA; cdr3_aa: CASSPKAKETQYF; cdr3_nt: TGTGCCAGCTCACCAAAGGCTAAGGAGACCCAGTACTTC
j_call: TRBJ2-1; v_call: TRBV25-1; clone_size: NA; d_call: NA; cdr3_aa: CASSPINPSAGEQFF; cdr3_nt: TGTGCCAGCAGTCCAATAAACCCTAGTGCTGGTGAGCAGTTCTTC
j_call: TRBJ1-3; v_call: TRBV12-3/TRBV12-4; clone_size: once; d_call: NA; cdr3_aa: CASSEGTGNTIYF; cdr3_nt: TGTGCCAGCAGTGAAGGGACGGGAAACACCATATATTTT
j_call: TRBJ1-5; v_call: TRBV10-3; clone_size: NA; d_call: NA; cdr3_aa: CAITSDNSNQPQHF; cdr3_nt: TGTGCCATCACTTCGGACAATAGCAATCAGCCCCAGCATTTT
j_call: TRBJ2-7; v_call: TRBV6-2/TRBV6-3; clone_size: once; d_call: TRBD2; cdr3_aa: CASSEGLAYYEQYF; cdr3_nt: TGTGCCAGCAGTGAGGGACTAGCGTATTACGAGCAGTACTTC
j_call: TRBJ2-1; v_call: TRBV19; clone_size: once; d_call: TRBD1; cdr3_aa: CASRINRGRYNEQFF; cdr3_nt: TGTGCCAGTAGGATTAACAGGGGTCGATACAATGAGCAGTTCTTC
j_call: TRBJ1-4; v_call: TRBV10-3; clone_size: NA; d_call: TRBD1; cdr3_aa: CASRGQPNEKLFF; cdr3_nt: TGTGCCTCTAGGGGACAGCCTAATGAAAAACTGTTTTTT
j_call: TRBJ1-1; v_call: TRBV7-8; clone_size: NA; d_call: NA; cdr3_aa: CASSLVSGQVLSNTEAFF; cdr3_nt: TGTGCCAGCAGCTTAGTATCGGGGCAGGTTTTGTCGAACACTGAAGCTTTCTTT
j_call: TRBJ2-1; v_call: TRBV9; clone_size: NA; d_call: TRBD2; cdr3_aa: CASSVDSGSSYNEQFF; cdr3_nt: TGTGCCAGCAGCGTAGATAGCGGGAGCTCCTACAATGAGCAGTTCTTC
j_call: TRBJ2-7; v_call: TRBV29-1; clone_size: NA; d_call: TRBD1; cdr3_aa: CSVEGQLYEQYF; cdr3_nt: TGCAGCGTTGAGGGACAGCTCTACGAGCAGTACTTC
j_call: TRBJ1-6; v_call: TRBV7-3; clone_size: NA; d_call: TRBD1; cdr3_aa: CASSATGGRGSPLHF; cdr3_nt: TGTGCCAGCAGCGCAACAGGGGGGAGAGGATCACCCCTCCACTTT
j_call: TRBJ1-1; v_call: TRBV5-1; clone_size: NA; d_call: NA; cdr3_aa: CASSLGGLRGWATEAFF; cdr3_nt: TGCGCCAGCAGCTTGGGGGGACTAAGGGGATGGGCCACTGAAGCTTTCTTT
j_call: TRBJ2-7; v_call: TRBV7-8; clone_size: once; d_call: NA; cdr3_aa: CASSKLARYEQYF; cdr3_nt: TGTGCCAGCAGCAAGCTGGCTAGGTACGAGCAGTACTTC